These 14 T cell receptor beta chains were sequenced from one sample in a study of OX40 agonist ivuxolimab in advanced cancers. Measured with immunoSEQ multiplex PCR; TCRdb has only the in-frame clones, and not every one. Of 55,000 to 70,000 clones in the sample, approximately 80% were seen once. The specimen comprised CD4+ or CD8+ T cells sorted from blood, sampled in a trial of the OX40 agonist ivuxolimab. The receptors shown here come from an adult with an advanced solid tumor such as melanoma, head and neck, liver or kidney cancer.

This clone has just a few counts. Other DNA sequences in this sample translate to the same CDR3. The chain couples TRBV5-1 to TRBJ2-6; 7 bases line up with TRBD1. V lost 3 bases, J lost 0 bases, and 3 bases stayed unmatched. The CDR3 totals 16 residues. Germline V gene data show CDR1 as SGHRS and CDR2 as YFSETQ. CDR3 bases: TGCGCCAGCAGCTATACAGGGGCCTCTGGGGCCAACGTCCTGACTTTC. It codes for CASSYTGASGANVLTF.

The chain employs TRBV27 and TRBJ2-2, with TRBD1 identical over 9 bases. V was clipped by 7 bases and J by 4 bases; unmatched bases: 4. The CDR3 runs 14 residues. CDR1 and CDR2 (germline): MNHEY, SMNVEV (reference sequence). In DNA, the CDR3 is TGTGCCAGCATTTCGGGACAGGGCACCGGGGAGCTGTTTTTT. It specifies CASISGQGTGELFF.

The chain has TRBV5-1 and TRBJ1-2; TRBD1 matches 8 bases. Germline assignment: CDR1 SGHRS and CDR2 YFSETQ. The CDR3 covers 14 residues. The V and J ends lost 5 bases and 3 bases, in that order; junction bases with no gene match: 6. This CDR3 reads CASRPGGVDYGYTF. CDR3 DNA: TGCGCCAGCAGGCCAGGGGGCGTCGACTATGGCTACACCTTC.

The rearrangement joins TRBV6-5 to TRBJ1-4, with D tentatively TRBD1 (5 bases). Germline V gene lookup returns CDR1 MNHEY and CDR2 SVGAGI. V was pared by 2 bases and J by 6 bases, with 10 bases between. This CDR3 comprises 14 residues. The CDR3: CASSYGGPDEKLFF. CDR3 bases: TGTGCCAGCAGTTACGGGGGTCCCGATGAAAAACTGTTTTTT.

This clone showed up just once. The chain carries TRBV6-5 and TRBJ2-3, with 7 bases fitting TRBD1. The CDR3 contains 15 residues. Germline-derived CDR1 and CDR2 are MNHEY and SVGAGI. V gave up 6 bases and J gave up 2 bases; unmatched junction bases: 8. CDR3 sequence: CASSNTGAYTDTQYF. The CDR3 nucleotides are TGTGCCAGCAGCAACACAGGGGCGTACACAGATACGCAGTATTTT.

V and J are TRBV15 and TRBJ2-4; D perhaps matches TRBD1 (5 bases). V was shortened by 7 bases and J by 8 bases, with 15 bases between the two germline ends. Germline CDR1 and CDR2: LNHNV and YYDKDF (reference sequence). The CDR3 has 13 residues. CDR3 loop: CATTPMGQDIQYF. CDR3 DNA: TGTGCCACCACCCCCATGGGGCAAGACATTCAGTACTTC.

The rearrangement joins TRBV7-9 to TRBJ1-4; D gene unclear. V lost 1 base and J lost 8, with 5 bases in between. Germline CDR1 reads SEHNR; CDR2 reads FQNEAQ (reference sequence). The CDR3 is 12 amino acids. The CDR3 DNA follows: TGTGCCAGCAGCTTAGTGGAGGAAAAACTGTTTTTT. As protein: CASSLVEEKLFF.

This clone was counted many times. The genes are TRBV28 and TRBJ1-6; no firm D call. This CDR3 region has 14 residues. Germline V CDR1 and CDR2: MDHEN, SYDVKM. With 11 bases removed from V and 7 bases from J, the gap between germline ends came to 18 bases. The CDR3 sequence is CAYRGPAGNSPLHF. CDR3 sequence (DNA): TGTGCCTACCGTGGCCCCGCGGGGAATTCACCCCTCCACTTT.

This clone was seen more than once but under ten times. V gene TRBV5-6 combines with J gene TRBJ1-2; TRBD1 is a possible D gene (5 bases). CDR1 SGHDT and CDR2 YYEEEE come from the germline V gene. Between the trimmed V and J ends, which lost 4 bases and 8 bases, there was a span of 18 bases. The CDR3 consists of 14 residues. CDR3 sequence (DNA): TGTGCCAGCAGCCCCCCTCGGGGGGGAATAGGCTACACCTTC. This codes for CASSPPRGGIGYTF.

The chain joins TRBV5-5 to TRBJ1-4; D remains ambiguous. The CDR3 runs to 14 residues. Germline V gene sequence: CDR1 SGHKS, CDR2 YYEKEE (reference sequence). V was clipped by 4 bases and J by 4 bases, with 11 bases between them. Here the CDR3 reads CASSPAGSNEKLFF. The CDR3 DNA reads TGTGCCAGCAGCCCAGCGGGGAGTAATGAAAAACTGTTTTTT.

This chain connects TRBV5-5 to TRBJ2-7; maybe TRBD2 (5 bases). The CDR3 has 15 residues. The V and J ends lost 7 bases and 3 bases respectively, with 20 bases between them. CDR1 and CDR2 (germline): SGHKS, YYEKEE (reference sequence). Here the CDR3 reads CASSATGSGNYEQYF. The CDR3 nucleotides are TGTGCCAGCTCGGCCACGGGATCGGGAAACTACGAGCAGTACTTC.

The J gene is TRBJ2-1, the V gene TRBV5-4; 7 bases map to TRBD2. The germline CDR1 and CDR2 sequences are SGHNT and YYREEE (reference sequence). V was pared by 4 bases and J by 6 bases, with 13 bases of the junction left unmatched. The CDR3 covers 16 residues. CDR3 loop: CASSTMFGGGSNEQFF. The CDR3 nucleotides read TGTGCCAGCAGCACGATGTTCGGGGGAGGGAGCAATGAGCAGTTCTTC.

The rearrangement uses TRBV11-2 and TRBJ1-2; D gene ambiguous. Deletions cut 3 bases from V and 3 bases from J, with 11 bases between. Germline V lookup: CDR1 SGHAT, CDR2 FQNNGV. This CDR3 has 14 amino acids. The CDR3 sequence: CASSFRWADYGYTF. CDR3 DNA sequence: TGTGCCAGCAGCTTTCGGTGGGCAGACTATGGCTACACCTTC.

The rearrangement uses TRBV19 and TRBJ2-7, with a possible D match to TRBD2 (6 bases). Trimming pared 0 bases from V and 0 bases from J, leaving 15 bases between. Germline V gives CDR1 LNHDA, CDR2 SQIVND (reference sequence). The CDR3 is 17 amino acids. The chain's CDR3 is CASSIERGGESSYEQYF. The CDR3 nucleotides read TGTGCCAGTAGTATAGAAAGGGGCGGGGAGAGCTCCTACGAGCAGTACTTC.